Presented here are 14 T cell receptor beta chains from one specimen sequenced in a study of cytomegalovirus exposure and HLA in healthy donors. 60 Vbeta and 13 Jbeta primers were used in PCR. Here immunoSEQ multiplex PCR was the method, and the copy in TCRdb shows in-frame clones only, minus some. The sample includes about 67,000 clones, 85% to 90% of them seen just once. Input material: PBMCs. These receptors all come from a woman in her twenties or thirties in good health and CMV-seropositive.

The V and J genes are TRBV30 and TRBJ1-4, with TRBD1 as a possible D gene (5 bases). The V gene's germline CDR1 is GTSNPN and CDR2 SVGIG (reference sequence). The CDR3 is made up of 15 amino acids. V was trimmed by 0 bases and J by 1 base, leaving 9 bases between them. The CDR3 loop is CAWSVSGGTNEKLFF. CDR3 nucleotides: TGTGCCTGGAGTGTAAGCGGGGGAACTAATGAAAAACTGTTTTTT.

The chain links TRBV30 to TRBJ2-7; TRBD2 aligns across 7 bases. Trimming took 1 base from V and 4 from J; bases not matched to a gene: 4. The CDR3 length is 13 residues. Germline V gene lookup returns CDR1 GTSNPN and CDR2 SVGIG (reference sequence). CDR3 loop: CAWSGGGFYEQYF. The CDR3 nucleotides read TGTGCCTGGAGTGGGGGGGGATTTTACGAGCAGTACTTC.

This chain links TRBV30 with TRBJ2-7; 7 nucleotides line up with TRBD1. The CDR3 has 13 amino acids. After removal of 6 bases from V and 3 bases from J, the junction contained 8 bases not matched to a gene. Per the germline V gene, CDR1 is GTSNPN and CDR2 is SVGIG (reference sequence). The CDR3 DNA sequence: TGTGCCTGTGGAAGACAGGGTGTCTACGAGCAGTACTTC. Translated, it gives CACGRQGVYEQYF.

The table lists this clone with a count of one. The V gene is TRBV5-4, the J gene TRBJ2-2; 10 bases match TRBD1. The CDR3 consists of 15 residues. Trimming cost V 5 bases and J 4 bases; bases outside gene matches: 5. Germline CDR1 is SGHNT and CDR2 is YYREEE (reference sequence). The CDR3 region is CASSSGTGATGELFF. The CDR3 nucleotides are TGTGCCAGCAGTTCCGGGACAGGGGCCACCGGGGAGCTGTTTTTT.

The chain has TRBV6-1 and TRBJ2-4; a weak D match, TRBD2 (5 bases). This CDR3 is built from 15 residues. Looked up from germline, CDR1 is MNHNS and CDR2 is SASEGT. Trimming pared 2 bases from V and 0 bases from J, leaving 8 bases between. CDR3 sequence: CASSEFRGAKNIQYF. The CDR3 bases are TGTGCCAGCAGTGAATTTCGGGGAGCCAAAAACATTCAGTACTTC.

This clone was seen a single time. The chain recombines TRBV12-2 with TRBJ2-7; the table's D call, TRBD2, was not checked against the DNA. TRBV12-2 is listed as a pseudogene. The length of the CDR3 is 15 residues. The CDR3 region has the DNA TGTGCAAGTCGCTTCCACCAGTACGAGGGCTCCGAGCAGTACTTC. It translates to CASRFHQYEGSEQYF.

The DNA for the CDR3 is TGTGCCAGCAGTGAGGACAGGGGGGCGGATTCACCCCTCCACTTT. Its translation: CASSEDRGADSPLHF. The rearrangement links TRBV6-1 to TRBJ1-6; 10 bases line up with TRBD1. V trimming: 3 bases; J trimming: 8 bases; junction bases outside the gene matches: 4. The CDR3 covers 15 residues. CDR1 is MNHNS and CDR2 is SASEGT in the germline V gene.

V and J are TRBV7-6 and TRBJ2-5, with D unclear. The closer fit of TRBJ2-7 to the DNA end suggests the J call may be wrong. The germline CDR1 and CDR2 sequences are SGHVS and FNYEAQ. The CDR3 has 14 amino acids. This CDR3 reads CASSPRGGAYEQYF. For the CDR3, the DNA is TGTGCCAGCAGCCCGCGCGGCGGAGCCTACGAGCAGTACTTC.

CDR3 amino acids: CASSEYRASNYGYTF. CDR3 coding DNA: TGTGCCAGCAGTGAATACAGGGCCTCCAACTATGGCTACACCTTC. J is TRBJ1-2 and V is TRBV6-1, with D maybe TRBD1 (6 bases). The CDR3 covers 15 residues. Germline V gene sequence: CDR1 MNHNS, CDR2 SASEGT. V shed 2 bases and J shed 2 bases, with 12 bases lying between them.

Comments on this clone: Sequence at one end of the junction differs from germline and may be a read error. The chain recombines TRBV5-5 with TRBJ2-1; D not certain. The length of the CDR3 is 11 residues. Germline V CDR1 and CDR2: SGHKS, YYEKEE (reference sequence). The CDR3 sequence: CASGSNNEQFF. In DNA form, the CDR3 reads TGTGCCAGCGGCTCCAACAATGAGCAGTTCTTC.

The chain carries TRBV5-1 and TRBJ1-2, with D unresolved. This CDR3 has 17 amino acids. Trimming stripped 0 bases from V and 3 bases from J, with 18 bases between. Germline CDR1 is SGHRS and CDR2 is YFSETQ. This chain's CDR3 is CASSLGGSVGTDYGYTF. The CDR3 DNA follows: TGCGCCAGCAGCTTGGGAGGGTCGGTGGGAACGGACTATGGCTACACCTTC. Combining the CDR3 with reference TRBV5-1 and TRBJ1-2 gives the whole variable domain KAGVTQTPRYLIKTRGQQVTLSCSPISGHRSVSWYQQTPGQGLQFLFEYFSETQRNKGNFPGRFSGRQFSNSRSEMNVSTLELGDSALYLCASSLGGSVGTDYGYTFGSGTRLTVV.

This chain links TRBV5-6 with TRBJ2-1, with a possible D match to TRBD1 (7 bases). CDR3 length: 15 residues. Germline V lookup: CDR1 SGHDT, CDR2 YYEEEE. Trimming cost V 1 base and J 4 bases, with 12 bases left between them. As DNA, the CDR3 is TGTGCCAGCAGCTTGTGGCAGGGGGGTTACAATGAGCAGTTCTTC. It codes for CASSLWQGGYNEQFF. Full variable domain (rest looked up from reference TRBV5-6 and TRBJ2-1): DAGVTQSPTHLIKTRGQQVTLRCSPKSGHDTVSWYQQALGQGPQFIFQYYEEEERQRGNFPDRFSGHQFPNYSSELNVNALLLGDSALYLCASSLWQGGYNEQFFGPGTRLTVL.

CDR3 region: CASRPVSHTEAFF. DNA of the CDR3: TGTGCCAGTAGGCCGGTTTCGCACACTGAAGCTTTCTTT. The chain has TRBV19 and TRBJ1-1; no reliable D call. CDR3 length: 13 amino acids. With 6 bases removed from V and 3 bases from J, the gap between germline ends came to 11 bases. CDR1 and CDR2 from the germline V gene are LNHDA and SQIVND (reference sequence).

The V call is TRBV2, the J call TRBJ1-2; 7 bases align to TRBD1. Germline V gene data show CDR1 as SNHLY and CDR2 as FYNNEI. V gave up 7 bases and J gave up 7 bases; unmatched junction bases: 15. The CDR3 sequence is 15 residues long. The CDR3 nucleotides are TGTGCCAGCAAAGGGGACAGTTCCCCCTTGGGTGGCTACACCTTC. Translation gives CASKGDSSPLGGYTF.